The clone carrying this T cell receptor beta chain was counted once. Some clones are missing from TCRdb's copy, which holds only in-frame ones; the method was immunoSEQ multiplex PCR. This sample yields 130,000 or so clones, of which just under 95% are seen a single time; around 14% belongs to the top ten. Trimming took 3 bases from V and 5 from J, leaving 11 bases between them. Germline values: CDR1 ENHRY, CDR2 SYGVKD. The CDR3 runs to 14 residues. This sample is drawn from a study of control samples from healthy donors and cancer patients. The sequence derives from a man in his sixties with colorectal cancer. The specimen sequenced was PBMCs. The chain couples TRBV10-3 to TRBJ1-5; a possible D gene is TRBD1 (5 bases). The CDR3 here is CAISEGREHQPQHF. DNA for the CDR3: TGTGCCATCAGTGAAGGCAGGGAGCATCAGCCCCAGCATTTT.